Following are 23 T cell receptor beta chains from one sample sequenced in a study of follicular helper T cells after annual influenza vaccination. Specified time point: 2015-2016 season, 7 days after influenza vaccination. Libraries were prepared by immunoSEQ multiplex PCR; TCRdb keeps only in-frame clonotypes and omits some of them. The table includes 6,500 to 8,000 clones, 70% to 90% detected once. The sequencing here drew on CXCR5+ CD38- circulating T follicular helper cells from blood, taken 7 days after influenza vaccination. Described subset: circulating Tfh, non-naive CD4+CXCR5+PD-1+ (ICOS+CD38+ or ICOS-CD38-). These receptors originate from an adult who received the influenza vaccine.

The chain has TRBV10-3 and TRBJ2-1; D is ambiguous. Germline loops: CDR1 ENHRY, CDR2 SYGVKD. This CDR3 region has 14 residues. Between the trimmed V and J ends, which lost 3 bases and 10 bases, there was a span of 16 bases. The CDR3 bases are TGTGCCATCAGTGATCTTGACCCGACCATAGAGCAGTTCTTC. This encodes CAISDLDPTIEQFF.

The V call is TRBV6-5, the J call TRBJ2-1; 9 bases match TRBD2. The CDR3 runs to 15 residues. J gave up 8 bases and V 6 bases, and 11 bases lay outside the gene matches. Germline CDR1 and CDR2: MNHEY and SVGAGI. CDR3 loop: CASRGIAGALYEQFF. DNA of the CDR3: TGTGCCAGCAGGGGCATAGCGGGGGCCTTATATGAGCAGTTCTTC.

V gene TRBV10-3 combines with J gene TRBJ2-2, with D tentatively TRBD1 or TRBD2 (5 bases each). The V gene lost 7 bases and the J gene lost 0 bases, with 9 bases spanning the gap. Germline CDR1 ENHRY, CDR2 SYGVKD. This CDR3 has 14 amino acids. CDR3: CAIKGTANTGELFF. For the CDR3, the DNA is TGTGCCATCAAAGGGACGGCGAACACCGGGGAGCTGTTTTTT.

V usage is TRBV27 and J usage is TRBJ2-1; TRBD2 agrees at 11 bases. V lost 3 bases and J lost 15; bases outside the gene matches: 4. This CDR3 is 12 amino acids long. The V gene's germline CDR1 is MNHEY and CDR2 SMNVEV (reference sequence). CDR3 nucleotide sequence: TGTGCCAGCAGTTTTAATAGCGGGAGGGCGTTCTTC. Translation: CASSFNSGRAFF.

Notes on this clone: The identical CDR3 is also encoded by other nucleotide sequences in the sample. The chain has TRBV4-1 and TRBJ1-1; 8 bases align to TRBD1. The germline V gene has CDR1 MGHRA and CDR2 YSYEKL. This CDR3 contains 17 residues. J was trimmed by 4 bases and V by 5 bases; bases with no gene match: 15. The CDR3 loop reads CASSLSGQGIITTEAFF. The CDR3 region has the DNA TGCGCCAGCAGCTTAAGTGGACAGGGTATTATTACCACTGAAGCTTTCTTT.

This rearrangement joins TRBV10-3 to TRBJ2-7; TRBD2 matches at 7 bases. This CDR3 has 15 amino acids. Germline CDR1 ENHRY, CDR2 SYGVKD. V lost 5 bases and J lost 1; bases outside the gene matches: 8. The CDR3 DNA is TGTGCCATCAGTAATACCGGGACTACTTCCTACGAGCAGTACTTC. Encoded protein: CAISNTGTTSYEQYF.

The CDR3 region is CAISATATNTEAFF. CDR3 coding DNA: TGTGCCATCAGTGCTACAGCGACGAACACTGAAGCTTTCTTT. The rearrangement links TRBV10-3 to TRBJ1-1; D unresolved. The CDR3 covers 14 residues. Germline lookup yields CDR1 ENHRY and CDR2 SYGVKD. Trimming pared 4 bases from V and 1 base from J, leaving 10 bases between.

The genes are TRBV7-6 and TRBJ2-1, with 7 bases aligning to TRBD2. J was trimmed by 7 bases and V by 8 bases; bases with no gene match: 2. Germline V gives CDR1 SGHVS, CDR2 FNYEAQ. This CDR3 has 11 residues. The CDR3 region has the DNA TGTGCCAGCGAGCGGGGTAATGAGCAGTTCTTC. Amino acid sequence: CASERGNEQFF.

This chain uses TRBV7-2 with TRBJ2-1; 11 bases map to TRBD2. This CDR3 is built from 16 residues. In germline, CDR1 is SGHTA, CDR2 FQGNSA. The J segment lost 8 bases and the V segment lost 6 bases, leaving 12 bases of the junction unmatched. The CDR3 loop reads CASSPKLAGALDEQFF. CDR3 coding DNA: TGTGCCAGCAGTCCCAAACTAGCGGGAGCTCTGGATGAGCAGTTCTTC.

This clone occurred a few times. The chain uses TRBV4-3 and TRBJ1-2; D remains unclear. CDR1 is LGHNA, CDR2 YSLEER, per germline. The CDR3 contains 19 residues. V gave up 0 bases and J gave up 0 bases, with 20 bases separating them. CDR3 nucleotide sequence: TGCGCCAGCAGCCAAGATTTAAAGGCGGGCAGGATCACTAACTATGGCTACACCTTC. Its protein is CASSQDLKAGRITNYGYTF.

The V call is TRBV5-4, the J call TRBJ1-2, with TRBD1 identical over 10 bases. V was pared by 6 bases and J by 6 bases, with 2 bases of the junction left unmatched. Germline V gives CDR1 SGHNT, CDR2 YYREEE (reference sequence). The CDR3 extends over 12 amino acids. The CDR3 DNA reads TGTGCCAGCACCGGACAGGGGGATGGCTACACCTTC. Translation gives CASTGQGDGYTF.

V usage is TRBV11-2 and J usage is TRBJ1-5, with 9 bases lining up with TRBD1. The CDR3 runs to 15 residues. The J segment lost 6 bases and the V segment lost 5 bases, leaving 8 bases of the junction unmatched. CDR1 is SGHAT and CDR2 is FQNNGV in the germline V gene. The CDR3 DNA reads TGTGCCAGCAGCCTTAATACAGGGGGCGCTCAGCCCCAGCATTTT. Translated: CASSLNTGGAQPQHF.

The V call is TRBV7-2, the J call TRBJ2-7; D is undetermined. The CDR3 is 13 amino acids. The germline V and J ends were trimmed by 1 base and 1 base, with 5 bases remaining between them. The V gene's germline CDR1 is SGHTA and CDR2 FQGNSA. The CDR3: CASSLVISYEQYF. The CDR3 DNA follows: TGTGCCAGCAGCTTAGTCATTTCCTACGAGCAGTACTTC.

This rearrangement joins TRBV15 to TRBJ1-5, with D perhaps TRBD1 (6 bases). Looked up from germline, CDR1 is LNHNV and CDR2 is YYDKDF (reference sequence). CDR3 length: 15 amino acids. The V gene lost 5 bases and the J gene lost 0 bases, with 11 bases spanning the gap. For the CDR3, the DNA is TGTGCCACCAGCGCCGGGACAATTAGCAATCAGCCCCAGCATTTT. Translated, it gives CATSAGTISNQPQHF.

The J gene is TRBJ1-2, the V gene TRBV11-1; TRBD1 matches 7 bases. The CDR3 has 14 amino acids. From germline, CDR1 is SGHAT and CDR2 FQDESV (reference sequence). Trimming at V came to 5 bases and at J to 4 bases, leaving 7 bases not matched to a gene. CDR3 sequence reads: CASSRDSGSYGYTF. CDR3 nucleotides: TGTGCCAGCAGCCGGGACAGTGGTTCCTATGGCTACACCTTC.

J is TRBJ1-1 and V is TRBV6-6; 9 bases map to TRBD1. The trim removed 5 bases at V and 3 bases at J, leaving 4 bases unmatched. Germline lookup yields CDR1 MNHNY and CDR2 SVGAGI (reference sequence). The CDR3 extends over 14 amino acids. The CDR3 loop reads CASSPTGGDTEAFF. CDR3 sequence (DNA): TGTGCCAGCAGTCCGACAGGGGGGGACACTGAAGCTTTCTTT.

The genes are TRBV5-1 and TRBJ2-7, with D maybe TRBD2 (5 bases). The CDR3 totals 15 residues. V lost 0 bases, J lost 3 bases, and 13 bases lay in between. Germline values: CDR1 SGHRS, CDR2 YFSETQ. CDR3 nucleotide sequence: TGCGCCAGCAGCTTGGGGGGTAGCGCAAACTACGAGCAGTACGTC. It encodes CASSLGGSANYEQYV.

This chain connects TRBV15 to TRBJ2-1; TRBD2 matches at 7 bases. Germline lookup yields CDR1 LNHNV and CDR2 YYDKDF (reference sequence). Trimming at V came to 3 bases and at J to 2 bases, leaving 7 bases not matched to a gene. The CDR3 totals 16 residues. The CDR3 reads CATSSATGTTYNEQFF. CDR3 sequence (DNA): TGTGCCACCAGCAGCGCCACCGGGACTACCTACAATGAGCAGTTCTTC. The full variable domain, in which reference TRBV15 and TRBJ2-1 provide the parts outside the CDR3, is DAMVIQNPRYQVTQFGKPVTLSCSQTLNHNVMYWYQQKSSQAPKLLFHYYDKDFNNEADTPDNFQSRRPNTSFCFLDIRSPGLGDTAMYLCATSSATGTTYNEQFFGPGTRLTVL.

The chain links TRBV28 to TRBJ1-2, with D maybe TRBD1 (6 bases). The CDR3 is made up of 15 amino acids. The germline V and J ends were trimmed by 5 bases and 6 bases, with 19 bases remaining between them. Per germline, CDR1 MDHEN and CDR2 SYDVKM. CDR3 nucleotide sequence: TGTGCCAGCAGTCCCCGACAGGTTTCGATTGATGGCTACACCTTC. It encodes CASSPRQVSIDGYTF.

This chain links TRBV15 with TRBJ1-4; TRBD1 is a possible D gene (5 bases). The germline gives CDR1 LNHNV, CDR2 YYDKDF (reference sequence). V lost 3 bases and J 3 bases, leaving 14 bases between the germline ends. The CDR3 runs to 16 residues. CDR3 sequence: CATSRATGESNEKLFF. In DNA form, the CDR3 reads TGTGCCACCAGCAGGGCCACGGGGGAGTCTAATGAAAAACTGTTTTTT.

This clone showed up just once. V usage is TRBV5-8 and J usage is TRBJ1-4; the D gene is possibly TRBD1 (5 bases). CDR3 size: 17 residues. The V gene lost 0 bases and the J gene lost 3 bases, with 15 bases spanning the gap. Germline CDR1 and CDR2: SGHTS and YDEGEE. CDR3 nucleotide sequence: TGTGCCAGCAGCTTGGGACAGCGAAAGGTTGCTAATGAAAAACTGTTTTTT. Amino acid sequence: CASSLGQRKVANEKLFF.

V is TRBV29-1 and J is TRBJ2-3; TRBD1 might be the D (6 bases). In germline, CDR1 is SQVTM, CDR2 ANQGSEA. Trimming stripped 6 bases from V and 2 bases from J, with 18 bases between. The CDR3 has 15 amino acids. The CDR3 is CSVRKGQLLTDTQYF. CDR3 DNA: TGCAGCGTAAGAAAGGGACAACTCCTCACAGATACGCAGTATTTT.

The J gene is TRBJ1-2, the V gene TRBV6-1, with D hard to call. This CDR3 is 17 amino acids long. V lost 0 bases to trimming and J lost 0 bases, with 14 bases between them. Germline CDR1 MNHNS, CDR2 SASEGT. The DNA for the CDR3 is TGTGCCAGCAGTGAAGCGCCACAGATACAAGCTAACTATGGCTACACCTTC. Translated: CASSEAPQIQANYGYTF.